Sequencing of this TCR beta chain was carried out in a study of vaccination effects on CD4 cells after COVID-19. The CDR3 contains 13 residues. Trimming stripped 3 bases from V and 2 bases from J, with 7 bases between. CDR1 SGHDN and CDR2 FVKESK come from the germline V gene. TCRdb keeps only in-frame clones here, not all; method: immunoSEQ multiplex PCR. The sample includes tens of thousands of clones, nearly 75% of them seen just once. Antigen-specific CD4+ T cell clonotypes were called by their expansion after viral peptide-pool culture in ViraFEST. The culture ran for about 11 days, and then CD4+ T cells were isolated. Participants each got two BNT162b2 or mRNA-1273 vaccine doses. None of these healthy vaccinees had been infected with SARS-CoV-2 before vaccination. In its sample, this clone was seen many times. Its cognate antigen is unknown.

The rearrangement uses TRBV14 and TRBJ1-2; no reliable D call. This clonotype originated in a human donor who received a COVID-19 vaccine. The sequences come from CD4+ T cells from PBMCs cultured with HCoV-OC43 spike peptides, collected after COVID-19 vaccination. This sample's subset: HCoV-OC43 spike overlapping peptide pool stimulation. The CDR3 spells CASSQSRNYGYTF. CDR3 in DNA: TGTGCCAGCAGCCAGTCCAGGAACTATGGCTACACCTTC.